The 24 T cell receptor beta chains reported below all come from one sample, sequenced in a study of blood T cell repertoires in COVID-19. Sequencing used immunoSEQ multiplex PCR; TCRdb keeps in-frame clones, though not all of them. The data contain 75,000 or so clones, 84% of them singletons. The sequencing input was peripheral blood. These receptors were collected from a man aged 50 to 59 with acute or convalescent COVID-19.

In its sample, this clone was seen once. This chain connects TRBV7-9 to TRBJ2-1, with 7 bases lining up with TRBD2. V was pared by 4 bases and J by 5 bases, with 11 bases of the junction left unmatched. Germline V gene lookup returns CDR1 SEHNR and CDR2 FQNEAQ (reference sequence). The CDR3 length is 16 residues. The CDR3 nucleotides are TGTGCCAGCAGCTCTTTTTCGACTAGCTTAGACAATGAGCAGTTCTTC. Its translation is CASSSFSTSLDNEQFF.

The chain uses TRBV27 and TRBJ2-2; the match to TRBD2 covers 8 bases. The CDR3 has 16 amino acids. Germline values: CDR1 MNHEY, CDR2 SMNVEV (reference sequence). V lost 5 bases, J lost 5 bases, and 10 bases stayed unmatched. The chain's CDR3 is CASSILGTRTTGELFF. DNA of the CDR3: TGTGCCAGCAGTATCCTCGGGACTAGAACTACCGGGGAGCTGTTTTTT.

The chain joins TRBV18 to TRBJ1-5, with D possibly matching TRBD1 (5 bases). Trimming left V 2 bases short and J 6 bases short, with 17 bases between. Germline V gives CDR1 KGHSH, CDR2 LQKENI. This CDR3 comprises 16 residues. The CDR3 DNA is TGTGCCAGCTCACCAAAGGAAAGACAGCTCGTTCAGCCCCAGCATTTT. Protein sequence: CASSPKERQLVQPQHF.

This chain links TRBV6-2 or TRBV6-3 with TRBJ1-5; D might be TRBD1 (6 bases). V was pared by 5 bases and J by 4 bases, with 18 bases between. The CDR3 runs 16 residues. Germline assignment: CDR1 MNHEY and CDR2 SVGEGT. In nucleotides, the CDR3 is TGTGCCAGCAGTGGGAACAGGGAAGGATTGAATCAGCCCCAGCATTTT. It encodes CASSGNREGLNQPQHF.

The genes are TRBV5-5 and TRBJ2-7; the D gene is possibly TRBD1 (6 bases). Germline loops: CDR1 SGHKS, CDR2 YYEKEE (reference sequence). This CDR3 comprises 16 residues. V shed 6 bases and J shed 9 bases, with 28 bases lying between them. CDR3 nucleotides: TGTGCCAGCAACCCATGGGTGCAGGGGCCATCCTTGGGGCAGTACTTC. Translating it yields CASNPWVQGPSLGQYF.

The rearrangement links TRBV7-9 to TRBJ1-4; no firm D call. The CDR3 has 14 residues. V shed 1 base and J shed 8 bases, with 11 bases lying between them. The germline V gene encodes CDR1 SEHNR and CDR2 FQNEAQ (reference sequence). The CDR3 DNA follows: TGTGCCAGCAGCTTAGACTACGCGAAAGAAAAACTGTTTTTT. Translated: CASSLDYAKEKLFF.

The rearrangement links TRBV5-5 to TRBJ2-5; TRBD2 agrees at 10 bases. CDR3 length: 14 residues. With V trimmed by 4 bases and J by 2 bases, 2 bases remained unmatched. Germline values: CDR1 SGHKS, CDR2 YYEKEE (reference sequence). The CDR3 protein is CASSTTSGQETQYF. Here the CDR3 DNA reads TGTGCCAGCAGCACGACTAGCGGGCAAGAGACCCAGTACTTC.

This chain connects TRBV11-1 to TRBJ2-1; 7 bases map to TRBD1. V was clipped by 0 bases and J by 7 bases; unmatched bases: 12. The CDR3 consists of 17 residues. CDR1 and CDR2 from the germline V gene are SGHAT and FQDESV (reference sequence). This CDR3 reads CASSLALHRGVGNEQFF. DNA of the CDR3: TGTGCCAGCAGCTTAGCGCTTCACAGGGGCGTCGGGAATGAGCAGTTCTTC.

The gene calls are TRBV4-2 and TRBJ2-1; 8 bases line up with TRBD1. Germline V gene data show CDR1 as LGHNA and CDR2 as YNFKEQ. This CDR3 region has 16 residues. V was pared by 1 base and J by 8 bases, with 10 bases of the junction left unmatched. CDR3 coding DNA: TGTGCCAGCAGCCAAGCGGGCAGGGGGCTTAGGGATGAGCAGTTCTTC. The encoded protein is CASSQAGRGLRDEQFF.

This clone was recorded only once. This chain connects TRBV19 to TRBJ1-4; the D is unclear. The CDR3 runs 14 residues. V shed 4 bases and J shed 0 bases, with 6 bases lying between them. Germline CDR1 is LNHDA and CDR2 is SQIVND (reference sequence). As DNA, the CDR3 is TGTGCCAGTAGTACGGCGGCAACTAATGAAAAACTGTTTTTT. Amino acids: CASSTAATNEKLFF.

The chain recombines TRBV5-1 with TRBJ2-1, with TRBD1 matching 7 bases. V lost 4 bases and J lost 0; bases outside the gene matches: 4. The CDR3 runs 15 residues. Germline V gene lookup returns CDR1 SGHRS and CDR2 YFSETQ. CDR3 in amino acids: CASSVGQSSYNEQFF. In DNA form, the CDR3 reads TGCGCCAGCAGCGTGGGACAGAGCTCCTACAATGAGCAGTTCTTC.

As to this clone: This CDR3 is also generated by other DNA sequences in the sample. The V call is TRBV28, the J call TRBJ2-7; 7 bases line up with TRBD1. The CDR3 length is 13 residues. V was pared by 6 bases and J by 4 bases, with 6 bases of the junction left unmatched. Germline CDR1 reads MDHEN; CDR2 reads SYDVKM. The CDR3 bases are TGTGCCAGCAGGCGGACAGGTGGATACGAGCAGTACTTC. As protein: CASRRTGGYEQYF.

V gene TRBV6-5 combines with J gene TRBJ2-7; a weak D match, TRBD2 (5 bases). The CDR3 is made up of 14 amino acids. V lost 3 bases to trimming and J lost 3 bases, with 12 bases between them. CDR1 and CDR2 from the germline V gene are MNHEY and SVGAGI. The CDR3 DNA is TGTGCCAGCAGTTATCGTAGCGTCGACTACGAGCAGTACTTC. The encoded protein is CASSYRSVDYEQYF.

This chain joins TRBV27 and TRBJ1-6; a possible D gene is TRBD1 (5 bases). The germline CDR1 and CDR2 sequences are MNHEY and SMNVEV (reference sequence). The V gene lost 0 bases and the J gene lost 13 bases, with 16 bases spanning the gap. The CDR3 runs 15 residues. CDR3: CASSLSEGPVHPLHF. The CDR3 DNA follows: TGTGCCAGCAGTTTATCGGAGGGACCAGTCCATCCCCTCCACTTT.

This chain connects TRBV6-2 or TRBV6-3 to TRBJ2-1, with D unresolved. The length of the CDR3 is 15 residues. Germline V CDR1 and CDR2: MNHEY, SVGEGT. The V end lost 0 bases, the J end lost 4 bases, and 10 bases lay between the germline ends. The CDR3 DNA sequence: TGTGCCAGCAGTTACTCGAGAGGAGATTACAATGAGCAGTTCTTC. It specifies CASSYSRGDYNEQFF.

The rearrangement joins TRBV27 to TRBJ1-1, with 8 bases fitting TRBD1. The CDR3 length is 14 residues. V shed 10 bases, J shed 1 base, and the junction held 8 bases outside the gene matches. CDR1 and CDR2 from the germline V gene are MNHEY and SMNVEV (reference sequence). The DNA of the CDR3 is TGTGCCACCGCCCTGACAGGGGAGAACACTGAAGCTTTCTTT. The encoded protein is CATALTGENTEAFF.

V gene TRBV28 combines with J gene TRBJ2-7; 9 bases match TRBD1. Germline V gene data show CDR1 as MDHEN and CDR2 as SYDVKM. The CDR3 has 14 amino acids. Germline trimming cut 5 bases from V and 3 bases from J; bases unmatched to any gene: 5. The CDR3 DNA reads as TGTGCCAGCAGTCGGACAGGGGCCTTCTACGAGCAGTACTTC. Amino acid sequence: CASSRTGAFYEQYF.

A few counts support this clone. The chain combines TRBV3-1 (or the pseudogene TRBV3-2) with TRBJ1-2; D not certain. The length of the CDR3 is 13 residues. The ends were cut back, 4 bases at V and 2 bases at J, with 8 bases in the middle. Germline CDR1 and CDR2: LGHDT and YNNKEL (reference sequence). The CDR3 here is CASSPRVNYGYTF. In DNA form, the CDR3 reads TGTGCCAGCAGCCCCCGGGTAAACTATGGCTACACCTTC.

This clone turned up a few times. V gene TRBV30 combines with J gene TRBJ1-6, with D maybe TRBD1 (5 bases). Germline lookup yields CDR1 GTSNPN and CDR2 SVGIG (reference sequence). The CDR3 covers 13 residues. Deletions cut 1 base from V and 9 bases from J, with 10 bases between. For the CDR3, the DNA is TGTGCCTGGAGTGAGGCAGGGCTTTCACCCCTCCACTTT. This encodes CAWSEAGLSPLHF.

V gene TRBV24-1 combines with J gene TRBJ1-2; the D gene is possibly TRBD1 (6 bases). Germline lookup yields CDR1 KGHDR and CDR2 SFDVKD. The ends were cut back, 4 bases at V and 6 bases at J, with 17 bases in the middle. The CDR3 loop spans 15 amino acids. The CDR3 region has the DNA TGTGCCACCAGTGACCCTGTGACAGGAAGCGATGGCTACACCTTC. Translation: CATSDPVTGSDGYTF.

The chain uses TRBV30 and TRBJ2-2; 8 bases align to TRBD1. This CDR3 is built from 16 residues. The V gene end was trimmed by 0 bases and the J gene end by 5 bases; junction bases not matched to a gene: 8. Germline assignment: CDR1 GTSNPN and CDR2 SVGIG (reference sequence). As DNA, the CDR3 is TGTGCCTGGAGTGTAATGTCTGGGACAGGTACCGGGGAGCTGTTTTTT. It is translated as CAWSVMSGTGTGELFF. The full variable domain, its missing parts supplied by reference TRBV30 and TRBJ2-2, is SQTIHQWPATLVQPVGSPLSLECTVEGTSNPNLYWYRQAAGRGLQLLFYSVGIGQISSEVPQNLSASRPQDRQFILSSKKLLLSDSGFYLCAWSVMSGTGTGELFFGEGSRLTVL.

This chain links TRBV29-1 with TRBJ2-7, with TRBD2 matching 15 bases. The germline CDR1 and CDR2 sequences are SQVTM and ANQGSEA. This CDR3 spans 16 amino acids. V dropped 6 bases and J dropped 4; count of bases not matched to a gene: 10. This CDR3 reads CSVGAGTSGRKYEQYF. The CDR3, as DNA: TGCAGCGTCGGAGCCGGGACTAGCGGGAGGAAATACGAGCAGTACTTC.

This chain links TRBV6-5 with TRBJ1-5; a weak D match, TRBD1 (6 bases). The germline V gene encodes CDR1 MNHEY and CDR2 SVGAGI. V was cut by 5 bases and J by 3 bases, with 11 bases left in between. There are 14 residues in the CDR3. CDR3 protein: CASSPTGPNQPQHF. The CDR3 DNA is TGTGCCAGCAGTCCGACAGGCCCCAATCAGCCCCAGCATTTT.

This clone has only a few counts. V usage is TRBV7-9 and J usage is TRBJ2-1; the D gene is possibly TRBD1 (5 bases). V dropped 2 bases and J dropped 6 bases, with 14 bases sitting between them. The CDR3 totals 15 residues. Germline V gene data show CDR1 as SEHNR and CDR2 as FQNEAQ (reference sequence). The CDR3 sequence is CASSLRRQGPNEQFF. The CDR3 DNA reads TGTGCCAGCAGCTTAAGGCGGCAGGGCCCCAATGAGCAGTTCTTC.